These 13 T cell receptor beta chains share one sample of origin, sequenced in a study of cytomegalovirus exposure and HLA in healthy donors. The study ran its PCR with 60 Vbeta and 13 Jbeta primers. The repertoire was sequenced with immunoSEQ multiplex PCR; TCRdb's copy has only in-frame clones and lacks some. This table holds over 200,000 clones, about 72% found once. Sample: PBMCs. These receptors all stem from a male donor in good health and CMV-seronegative.

This chain uses TRBV13 with TRBJ1-5, with TRBD1 matching over 7 bases. The CDR3 consists of 14 residues. In germline, CDR1 is PRHDT, CDR2 FYEKMQ (reference sequence). V shed 6 bases, J shed 5 bases, and the junction held 7 bases outside the gene matches. Written as DNA, the CDR3 is TGTGCCAGCAGTCTCCAGGGGGGAGATCAGCCCCAGCATTTT. Encoded protein: CASSLQGGDQPQHF.

The chain couples TRBV28 to TRBJ2-7; D call uncertain. The CDR3 totals 13 residues. From germline, CDR1 is MDHEN and CDR2 SYDVKM. Trimming took off 4 bases at V and 4 bases at J, with 11 bases between the two ends. The DNA for the CDR3 is TGTGCCAGCAGTTCCCCCAAGAGGTACGAGCAGTACTTC. Translated, it gives CASSSPKRYEQYF.

The chain couples TRBV28 to TRBJ2-5; 10 bases agree with TRBD2. The J call may be wrong; the DNA end is better matched by TRBJ2-7. Germline CDR1 reads MDHEN; CDR2 reads SYDVKM. This CDR3 spans 16 amino acids. CDR3 in amino acids: CASSLLLLAGAHEQYF. The CDR3, as DNA: TGTGCCAGCAGTTTATTGCTCCTAGCGGGAGCCCACGAGCAGTACTTC.

The V call is TRBV27, the J call TRBJ2-5; TRBD1 matches at 7 bases. CDR1 is MNHEY and CDR2 is SMNVEV in the germline V gene (reference sequence). The J segment lost 1 base and the V segment lost 5 bases, leaving 10 bases of the junction unmatched. This CDR3 comprises 16 residues. The CDR3 nucleotides read TGTGCCAGCAGTCCACGGGGAAGGGGGCTCCAAGAGACCCAGTACTTC. Its translation: CASSPRGRGLQETQYF.

This sequence joins TRBV29-1 and TRBJ2-7; weak D call: TRBD1 (6 bases). This CDR3 has 13 residues. Trimming pared 8 bases from V and 6 bases from J, leaving 20 bases between. The germline gives CDR1 SQVTM, CDR2 ANQGSEA. CDR3 in amino acids: CSHRDTGAGEQYF. Here the CDR3 DNA reads TGCAGCCACCGGGACACGGGCGCTGGCGAGCAGTACTTC.

The chain joins TRBV18 to TRBJ2-5, with D unclear. V shed 3 bases and J shed 5 bases, with 7 bases lying between them. The CDR3 runs to 12 residues. Germline V gene lookup returns CDR1 KGHSH and CDR2 LQKENI. CDR3 region: CASSPSQETQYF. In nucleotides, the CDR3 is TGTGCCAGCTCACCTTCCCAGGAGACCCAGTACTTC.

The chain employs TRBV11-2 and TRBJ2-5, with no clear D. V shed 1 base and J shed 5 bases, with 8 bases lying between them. The CDR3 totals 13 residues. Per germline, CDR1 SGHAT and CDR2 FQNNGV. The CDR3 sequence: CASSLAERETQYF. DNA of the CDR3: TGTGCCAGCAGCTTAGCCGAGAGGGAGACCCAGTACTTC.

The chain carries TRBV5-1 and TRBJ2-1, with TRBD1 matching over 8 bases. J was trimmed by 7 bases and V by 3 bases; bases with no gene match: 9. Germline V gives CDR1 SGHRS, CDR2 YFSETQ. CDR3 size: 15 residues. The CDR3 sequence: CASSSGGRGLNEQFF. CDR3 in DNA: TGCGCCAGCAGCTCCGGGGGCAGGGGGCTGAATGAGCAGTTCTTC.

The chain employs TRBV30 and TRBJ1-1; 10 bases match TRBD1. Per germline, CDR1 GTSNPN and CDR2 SVGIG (reference sequence). The CDR3 totals 14 residues. Trimming at V came to 3 bases and at J to 6 bases, leaving 7 bases not matched to a gene. In nucleotides, the CDR3 is TGTGCCTGGAGCGGGGGACAGGGGATATCTGAAGCTTTCTTT. Protein sequence: CAWSGGQGISEAFF.

The chain combines TRBV14 with TRBJ1-2, with D possibly matching TRBD1 (5 bases). Germline-derived CDR1 and CDR2 are SGHDN and FVKESK. V lost 0 bases and J 3 bases, leaving 17 bases between the germline ends. CDR3 length: 17 amino acids. CDR3 sequence: CASSQDLAGPSHYGYTF. The DNA for the CDR3 is TGTGCCAGCAGCCAAGATCTTGCAGGGCCTTCCCACTATGGCTACACCTTC.

J is TRBJ1-5 and V is TRBV5-8; 8 bases match TRBD1. In germline, CDR1 is SGHTS, CDR2 YDEGEE. The CDR3 sequence is 15 residues long. V lost 2 bases, J lost 2 bases, and 3 bases stayed unmatched. The CDR3 here is CASSFRGRGNQPQHF. The CDR3 DNA follows: TGTGCCAGCAGCTTCAGGGGGCGAGGCAATCAGCCCCAGCATTTT.

The V call is TRBV5-1, the J call TRBJ2-7; 10 bases map to TRBD2. This CDR3 contains 16 residues. Per germline, CDR1 SGHRS and CDR2 YFSETQ. V shed 0 bases and J 6 bases; nucleotides not matched to a gene: 9. The CDR3 loop is CASSLGGTSEYREQYF. For the CDR3, the DNA is TGCGCCAGCAGCTTGGGCGGGACTAGCGAATACCGCGAGCAGTACTTC.

This chain uses TRBV10-2 with TRBJ2-7; TRBD2 aligns across 13 bases. With 5 bases clipped from V and 0 bases from J, the junction kept 7 bases outside the gene matches. The CDR3 spans 17 residues. The germline CDR1 and CDR2 sequences are WSHSY and SAAADI. The CDR3 region has the DNA TGCGCCAGCAGTCCGACTAGCGGGAGGCCCCTCTCCTACGAGCAGTACTTC. The encoded protein is CASSPTSGRPLSYEQYF.